This T cell receptor beta chain was sequenced in a study of spatial heterogeneity in lung cancer. Overall study findings and caveats: Tumor mutation count correlated with how many alpha and beta TCRs expanded intratumorally.

Time point indicated: sample taken at primary tumor resection. TCRdb re-derived calls from the 5' RACE reads in MiXCR, one entry per CDR3 protein. The top ten clones hold approximately 12% of a sample with over 2,500 distinct CDR3 sequences, about 10% of them seen once. This clonotype is deemed medium-sized. Its antigen is unknown. Sample: lung tumor tissue, taken at surgery. This TCR was recovered from a male donor with early-stage non-small cell lung cancer.

CDR3: CRSTGEAYGYTF. The CDR3 nucleotides are TGCAGGTCGACAGGAGAAGCCTATGGCTACACCTTC. This chain uses TRBV20-1 with TRBJ1-2; D is perhaps TRBD1 (6 bases). This CDR3 is 12 amino acids long. Germline lookup yields CDR1 DFQATT and CDR2 SNEGSKA (reference sequence).